This is a list of T cell receptor beta chains from one sample in a study of T cell responses to AZD1222 COVID-19 vaccine. Profiled with immunoSEQ multiplex PCR; TCRdb holds only in-frame clones, not every one. Of around 120,000 clones listed, nearly 90% were seen once; the top ten hold 2% to 2.5%. The material was peripheral blood, obtained 28 days after the second AZD1222 dose. Every receptor here comes from an adult who received the AZD1222 COVID-19 vaccine. CDR3s include the opening cysteine and the closing phenylalanine or tryptophan. A D gene is named only where the DNA matches it firmly. Part of the rows lack a size; the others show once, few, many or a class for expanded clones.

>TRBV7-9|TRBJ2-7|few|NA
TGTGCCAGCAGCGGGCTTGGGAGGGAGCAGTACTTC
CASSGLGREQYF
>TRBV6-5|TRBJ2-1|NA|NA
TGTGCCAGCAGTTCCCCTAGGCAAAATTATGAGCAGTTCTTC
CASSSPRQNYEQFF
>TRBV7-2|TRBJ1-4|NA|NA
TGTGCCAGCAGCTTAACGGGGTCCTTAACTAATGAAAAACTGTTTTTT
CASSLTGSLTNEKLFF
>TRBV6-8|TRBJ1-1|NA|TRBD1
TGTGCCAGCAGAAAACGGGACAGCGAGACGTACACTGAAGCTTTCTTT
CASRKRDSETYTEAFF
>TRBV6-5|TRBJ2-3|NA|NA
TGTGCCAGCAGTTACTCGATCAGGCCAGACACAGATACGCAGTATTTT
CASSYSIRPDTDTQYF
>TRBV5-6|TRBJ2-7|NA|NA
TGTGCCAGCAGCCCACCCAACGGACTGATTACCTTCTACGAGCAGTACTTC
CASSPPNGLITFYEQYF
>TRBV20-1|TRBJ2-7|NA|NA
TGCAGTGCTAGTTCTACCGGGAGCAACTACGAGCAGTACTTC
CSASSTGSNYEQYF
>TRBV30|TRBJ1-5|once|TRBD1
TGTGCCTGGAGTGTACAAAAAGGACAGGAAAGCAATCAGCCCCAGCATTTT
CAWSVQKGQESNQPQHF
>TRBV7-9|TRBJ2-1|NA|NA
TGTGCCAGCAGCTTTGCGGCCCTAGCAGAACCGTACAATGAGCAGTTCTTC
CASSFAALAEPYNEQFF
>TRBV7-3|TRBJ1-1|NA|TRBD1
TGTGCCAGCAGCCCTACAGGGGCGAACACTGAAGCTTTCTTT
CASSPTGANTEAFF
>TRBV6-6|TRBJ2-3|NA|TRBD1
TGTGCCAGCAGTAGCAAACAGGGGCCGACTACAGATACGCAGTATTTT
CASSSKQGPTTDTQYF
>TRBV6-1|TRBJ2-5|NA|TRBD1
TGTGCCAGCAGTGAAGCTGAGCCGGGACAGGGGTTCGCGGAGACCCAGTACTTC
CASSEAEPGQGFAETQYF
>TRBV10-3|TRBJ2-1|NA|NA
TGTGCCAGCATCCGGGACTCGACTTACAATGAGCAGTTCTTC
CASIRDSTYNEQFF
>TRBV7-3|TRBJ2-1|NA|TRBD2
TGTGCCAGCAGCTTCGGACTAGCGGCCTACAATGAGCAGTTCTTC
CASSFGLAAYNEQFF
>TRBV4-3|TRBJ1-2|NA|NA
TGCGCCAGCAGCCAATCACGGAACTATGGCTACACCTTC
CASSQSRNYGYTF
>TRBV11-2|TRBJ1-1|NA|NA
TGTGCCAGCAGCTTTGACACGGGTGACACTGAAGCTTTCTTT
CASSFDTGDTEAFF
>TRBV11-2|TRBJ1-1|NA|TRBD1
TGTGCCAGCAGTTTATTAGGCACGGGACAGGGGGTCGGCACTGAAGCTTTCTTT
CASSLLGTGQGVGTEAFF
>TRBV7-9|TRBJ2-1|NA|NA
TGTGCCAGCAGCATTGGACTATTCTACAATGAGCAGTTCTTC
CASSIGLFYNEQFF
>TRBV5-1|TRBJ1-1|NA|NA
TGCGCCAGCAGCCTGAGCGACAGTCGGCACACTGAAGCTTTCTTT
CASSLSDSRHTEAFF
>TRBV27|TRBJ1-2|NA|NA
TGTGCCAGCAGTTTCCGACAGGAGGGGGGTGGCTACACCTTC
CASSFRQEGGGYTF
>TRBV11-2|TRBJ1-2|NA|NA
TGTGCCAGCAGCTTATCGACAGCAGCTAACTATGGCTACACCTTC
CASSLSTAANYGYTF
>TRBV4-1|TRBJ1-2|NA|TRBD1
TGCGCCAGCAGCAGTCCAGGGGGCGCTAACTATGGCTACACCTTC
CASSSPGGANYGYTF
>TRBV19|TRBJ2-2|NA|TRBD2
TGTGCCAGTACCCAAACCCGGGAGGTTAACGCCGGGGAGCTGTTTTTT
CASTQTREVNAGELFF
>TRBV5-1|TRBJ2-5|NA|TRBD1
TGCGCCAGCAGCTCGTATCAGGGGGCAGGAGAGACCCAGTACTTC
CASSSYQGAGETQYF
>TRBV10-3|TRBJ2-3|NA|NA
TGTGCCATCAGTGAGTCCGCGGGGAGTACAGATACGCAGTATTTT
CAISESAGSTDTQYF
>TRBV5-1|TRBJ1-1|NA|NA
TGCGCCAGCAGCTTGGGAGGGGTGGCCACTGAAGCTTTCTTT
CASSLGGVATEAFF
>TRBV19|TRBJ2-4|NA|NA
TGTGCCAGTAGTATGTTCACACGGCGGTACTTC
CASSMFTRRYF
>TRBV18|TRBJ2-1|few|TRBD2
TGTGCCAGCTCGCCGACTAGCGGGACCTACAATGAGCAGTTCTTC
CASSPTSGTYNEQFF
>TRBV7-6|TRBJ2-3|once|TRBD2
TGTGCCAGCAGCTCCGTTCTAGCGGGACTTACCACAGATACGCAGTATTTT
CASSSVLAGLTTDTQYF
>TRBV4-3|TRBJ1-4|NA|TRBD1
TGCGCCAGCAGCCAAGTGACAGGGGCGAATGAAAAACTGTTTTTT
CASSQVTGANEKLFF
>TRBV23-1|TRBJ2-2|NA|TRBD1
TGCGCCAGCAGTCAATCCACCCGGAGCGGGACAGGGGATGCCGGGGAGCTGTTTTTT
CASSQSTRSGTGDAGELFF
>TRBV20-1|TRBJ1-3|NA|NA
TGCAGTGCTAGAGCTGGAAACACCATATATTTT
CSARAGNTIYF
>TRBV11-2|TRBJ1-4|NA|NA
TGTGCCAGCAGCTTCATAGGTGCAACTAATGAAAAACTGTTTTTT
CASSFIGATNEKLFF
>TRBV20-1|TRBJ2-7|NA|NA
TGCAGTGCTAGTGGTCCCTCGACACGGTCCCTTTACGAGCAGTACTTC
CSASGPSTRSLYEQYF
>TRBV15|TRBJ2-7|NA|TRBD2
TGTGCCACCAGCAGTGTACTAGCGGGTTCCTACGAGCAGTACTTC
CATSSVLAGSYEQYF
>TRBV7-9|TRBJ1-1|NA|NA
TGTGCCAGCAGCTCGAAACAGGTTGAGGGGGAGAAAGCTTTCTTT
CASSSKQVEGEKAFF
>TRBV28|TRBJ2-7|NA|TRBD2
TGTGCCAGCAGTTCTAGCGGGACGGGCTCCTACGAGCAGTACTTC
CASSSSGTGSYEQYF
>TRBV6-5|TRBJ1-5|NA|NA
TGTGCCAGCAGTTCTACAGGGTTCGGACAGCCCCAGCATTTT
CASSSTGFGQPQHF
>TRBV7-9|TRBJ2-7|NA|TRBD1
TGTGCCAGCAGATCAAGCTACAGGGGCTCCTACGAGCAGTACTTC
CASRSSYRGSYEQYF
>TRBV18|TRBJ1-1|NA|NA
TGTGCCAGCTCACCACCCTTTCGGCCGGAGGGGAGTACTGAAGCTTTCTTT
CASSPPFRPEGSTEAFF
>TRBV4-1|TRBJ1-5|NA|NA
TGCGCCAGCAGCCAAGTCACGGGGGATCAGCCCCAGCATTTT
CASSQVTGDQPQHF
>TRBV7-8|TRBJ2-1|NA|TRBD2
TGTGCCAGCAGCTTGAAGGGCCAGCGGGAGGAGTGGATAAATGAGCAGTTCTTC
CASSLKGQREEWINEQFF
>TRBV12-3/TRBV12-4|TRBJ1-1|NA|NA
TGTGCCAGCAGTATCCAGAACACTGAAGCTTTCTTT
CASSIQNTEAFF
>TRBV7-7|TRBJ2-1|few|TRBD2
TGTGCTAGCAGCTTAGTTCTCTCAAGCGGGAACTACAATGAGCAGTTCTTC
CASSLVLSSGNYNEQFF
>TRBV28|TRBJ1-5|NA|NA
TGTGCCAGCAGTTTAATCTACGGGGACAATCAGCCCCAGCATTTT
CASSLIYGDNQPQHF
>TRBV11-2|TRBJ1-1|NA|NA
TGTGCCAGCAGCGGTACAGGGTGGAACACTGAAGCTTTCTTT
CASSGTGWNTEAFF
>TRBV29-1|TRBJ2-7|NA|TRBD1
TGCAGCGCCTTTGCCGGGACAGGGGGTTCCACCGAGCAGTACTTC
CSAFAGTGGSTEQYF
>TRBV19|TRBJ1-4|NA|NA
TGTGCCACCGATGGGGTCGGGGAAAAACTGTTTTTT
CATDGVGEKLFF
>TRBV7-9|TRBJ1-1|NA|NA
TGTGCCAGCAGCACTAAACCAGGGACTGAAGCTTTCTTT
CASSTKPGTEAFF
>TRBV4-2|TRBJ2-1|NA|TRBD2
TGTGCCAGCAGCCAAGATCTGGCGGGAGTTAATGAGCAGTTCTTC
CASSQDLAGVNEQFF
>TRBV5-1|TRBJ2-5|NA|TRBD2
TGCGCCAGCAGCTTGGAGCCGGGACTAGCGAAGACCCAGTACTTC
CASSLEPGLAKTQYF
>TRBV5-1|TRBJ2-1|NA|NA
TGCGCCAGCAGCTTGGGAACAGTATCCTACAATGAGCAGTTCTTC
CASSLGTVSYNEQFF
>TRBV19|TRBJ1-5|few|NA
TGTGCCAGTAGTAATCAGAATAGCAATCAGCCCCAGCATTTT
CASSNQNSNQPQHF
>TRBV5-1|TRBJ2-2|few|TRBD2
TGCGCCAGCTCCCCACAAGTAGCGGGAGGGGAAACCGGGGAGCTGTTTTTT
CASSPQVAGGETGELFF
>TRBV6-5|TRBJ1-1|few|NA
TGTGCCAGCATCCCCACCTTTGAGAGGACTGAAGCTTTCTTT
CASIPTFERTEAFF